A selection of T cell receptor beta chains follows, all from one sample in a study of shared clonotypes between healthy human individuals. The repertoire was sequenced with immunoSEQ multiplex PCR; TCRdb's copy has only in-frame clones and lacks some. Found here are some 1,900,000 clones, approximately 95% of them singletons; the top ten hold less than 1.5%. The specimen was naive CD8+ T cells sorted from blood. The receptors come from a man aged 18 to 29 in good health. Each CDR3 is given without its conserved first and last residue. A D gene is named only where the DNA matches it firmly.

j_gene: TRBJ2-1
d_gene: -
v_gene: TRBV7-7
CDR3aa: ASSFNKGYEQF

j_gene: TRBJ2-7
d_gene: TRBD2
v_gene: TRBV4-3
CDR3aa: ASSQDGVAGVGEQY

j_gene: TRBJ1-5
d_gene: -
v_gene: TRBV28
CDR3aa: ASSFDGSNQPQH

j_gene: TRBJ2-5
d_gene: -
v_gene: TRBV10-3
CDR3aa: AISESGEGLQETQY

j_gene: TRBJ2-2
d_gene: -
v_gene: TRBV2
CDR3aa: ASSEWSAGGELF

j_gene: TRBJ1-1
d_gene: TRBD1
v_gene: TRBV4-1
CDR3aa: ASSHRQGAGNTEAF

j_gene: TRBJ2-7
d_gene: -
v_gene: TRBV7-8
CDR3aa: ASSLAGSPTYEQY

j_gene: TRBJ2-2
d_gene: -
v_gene: TRBV7-9
CDR3aa: ASSLGYTGELF

j_gene: TRBJ2-5
d_gene: -
v_gene: TRBV5-1
CDR3aa: ASSPRAGVETQY

j_gene: TRBJ1-1
d_gene: -
v_gene: TRBV27
CDR3aa: ASSLLGTPEAF

j_gene: TRBJ1-4
d_gene: TRBD1
v_gene: TRBV2
CDR3aa: ASSAGQGIEKLF

j_gene: TRBJ2-3
d_gene: TRBD2
v_gene: TRBV6-5
CDR3aa: ASSIAGFGTDTQY

j_gene: TRBJ2-1
d_gene: TRBD2
v_gene: TRBV7-9
CDR3aa: ASSTGLAGVGEQF

j_gene: TRBJ2-5
d_gene: TRBD1
v_gene: TRBV10-3
CDR3aa: AISAPGQGEETQY

j_gene: TRBJ2-2
d_gene: TRBD1
v_gene: TRBV5-8
CDR3aa: ASSPKPTGAVGELF

j_gene: TRBJ1-1
d_gene: -
v_gene: TRBV4-1
CDR3aa: ASSLGLAGTEAF

j_gene: TRBJ2-7
d_gene: -
v_gene: TRBV7-9
CDR3aa: ASSPPEGLASYEQY

j_gene: TRBJ1-4
d_gene: -
v_gene: TRBV11-2
CDR3aa: ASSLGWGTSTNEKLF

j_gene: TRBJ2-6
d_gene: TRBD1
v_gene: TRBV7-9
CDR3aa: ASSDPGQDFSGANVLT

j_gene: TRBJ1-2
d_gene: -
v_gene: TRBV6-6
CDR3aa: ASSSEGNYGYT

j_gene: TRBJ2-7
d_gene: -
v_gene: TRBV30
CDR3aa: AWSVAGPTDEQY

j_gene: TRBJ1-1
d_gene: -
v_gene: TRBV13
CDR3aa: ASSSWGSAANTEAF

j_gene: TRBJ2-2
d_gene: TRBD2
v_gene: TRBV9
CDR3aa: ASSESFASGRTTGELF

j_gene: TRBJ2-3
d_gene: -
v_gene: TRBV12-5
CDR3aa: ASGLFEATTDTQY

j_gene: TRBJ1-1
d_gene: -
v_gene: TRBV11-2
CDR3aa: ASSLEGRNTEAF

j_gene: TRBJ2-7
d_gene: -
v_gene: TRBV27
CDR3aa: ASSSGGQSYEQY

j_gene: TRBJ1-1
d_gene: -
v_gene: TRBV19
CDR3aa: ASSILQNTEAF

j_gene: TRBJ2-1
d_gene: TRBD1
v_gene: TRBV27
CDR3aa: ASNPTGGEGSLYNEQF

j_gene: TRBJ2-5
d_gene: -
v_gene: TRBV5-4
CDR3aa: ASSRTLMLQETQY

j_gene: TRBJ1-1
d_gene: TRBD1
v_gene: TRBV4-1
CDR3aa: ASSPTGQGAAEAF

j_gene: TRBJ2-1
d_gene: TRBD2
v_gene: TRBV5-4
CDR3aa: ASRTSGSLYEQF